Listed here are 17 T cell receptor beta chains from one sample, sequenced in a study of T cells expressing NK-cell markers. TCRdb reanalyzed the 5' RACE reads and collapses them to one entry per CDR3 protein, without DNA. With 300,000 to 500,000 distinct CDR3 sequences in the sample, the ten largest clones hold around 10%. The sequenced sample was blood T cells: a sorted CD56 or NKG2C T cell subset, CD4+ or CD8+ T cells, or bulk PBMC T cells (not recorded which). The receptors here all came from a woman between 45 and 65 years old in good health.

The genes are TRBV6-1 and TRBJ2-5; TCRdb lists TRBD1, though no DNA is available to test this call. Germline V lookup: CDR1 MNHNS, CDR2 SASEGT. This CDR3 spans 15 amino acids. Here the CDR3 reads CASSEWGGSLETQYF.

V is TRBV6-5 and J is TRBJ1-4; the D gene TCRdb calls, TRBD1, cannot be checked with no DNA. CDR3 size: 13 residues. CDR1 MNHEY and CDR2 SVGAGI come from the germline V gene. The chain's CDR3 is CASRQGGNEKLFF.

V and J are TRBV5-5 and TRBJ2-3; TCRdb picks TRBD2, but there is no DNA to check that call. The CDR3 has 12 residues. Germline CDR1 reads SGHKS; CDR2 reads YYEKEE (reference sequence). CDR3 sequence: CASRAGSDTQYF.

The genes are TRBV20-1 and TRBJ2-1; the TRBD2 assignment by TCRdb is unverifiable without DNA. The CDR3 contains 16 residues. The germline gives CDR1 DFQATT, CDR2 SNEGSKA (reference sequence). This CDR3 reads CSARDLIAGRYNEQFF.

V and J are TRBV5-5 and TRBJ2-6. This CDR3 is 14 amino acids long. The germline V gene has CDR1 SGHKS and CDR2 YYEKEE (reference sequence). CDR3 sequence reads: CASSFVTGANVLTF.

The rearrangement links TRBV27 to TRBJ1-1; TCRdb returns TRBD1, unconfirmable since there is no DNA. The CDR3 extends over 13 amino acids. CDR1 and CDR2 (germline): MNHEY, SMNVEV (reference sequence). The CDR3 spells CASSMTGRAEAFF.

The chain employs TRBV4-2 and TRBJ2-1; the D call from TCRdb, TRBD2, cannot be confirmed without DNA. The CDR3 is made up of 15 amino acids. The V gene's germline CDR1 is LGHNA and CDR2 YNFKEQ. CDR3 in amino acids: CASSQVSGNYNEQFF.

The CDR3 here is CSARTSGGESDEQFF. The rearrangement joins TRBV29-1 to TRBJ2-1; as DNA is missing, the TRBD2 call by TCRdb cannot be tested. The CDR3 runs 15 residues. In germline, CDR1 is SQVTM, CDR2 ANQGSEA.

The chain couples TRBV7-2 to TRBJ2-5; TCRdb lists TRBD2, though no DNA is available to test this call. The CDR3 extends over 13 amino acids. From germline, CDR1 is SGHTA and CDR2 FQGNSA. CDR3 protein: CASSWDSAETQYF.

The rearrangement joins TRBV5-1 to TRBJ2-1; checking the TCRdb D call of TRBD2 is not possible without DNA. There are 16 residues in the CDR3. Germline V gene sequence: CDR1 SGHRS, CDR2 YFSETQ. CDR3 region: CASSLGHGLGPNEQFF.

V and J are TRBV7-9 and TRBJ1-1. CDR1 and CDR2 (germline): SEHNR, FQNEAQ (reference sequence). The CDR3 is made up of 14 amino acids. CDR3 region: CASSSMGEGPEAFF.

The genes are TRBV11-2 and TRBJ2-3; TCRdb lists TRBD2, though no DNA is available to test this call. Per the germline V gene, CDR1 is SGHAT and CDR2 is FQNNGV. This CDR3 is built from 17 residues. The CDR3 protein is CASSLGSGLAFTDTQYF.

V is TRBV20-1 and J is TRBJ2-5; TCRdb reports TRBD2, a call that lacks DNA to check it against. The CDR3 has 18 residues. In germline, CDR1 is DFQATT, CDR2 SNEGSKA (reference sequence). The CDR3 here is CSARVGLAGFSVKETQYF.

The chain has TRBV18 and TRBJ2-1; lacking DNA, the TRBD2 call made by TCRdb goes unchecked. Germline V gene lookup returns CDR1 KGHSH and CDR2 LQKENI. The CDR3 has 15 amino acids. This CDR3 reads CASSPLSTNHNEQFF.

Here the CDR3 reads CASSPGGDVYNEQFF. The chain links TRBV6-2 or TRBV6-3 to TRBJ2-1; no DNA is available, so the TRBD1 call from TCRdb remains unchecked. Per germline, CDR1 MNHEY and CDR2 SVGEGT. The CDR3 contains 15 residues.

The chain links TRBV13 to TRBJ2-1; TCRdb selects TRBD2, and the lack of DNA leaves this call unchecked. Germline V gene data show CDR1 as PRHDT and CDR2 as FYEKMQ (reference sequence). The CDR3 totals 19 residues. CDR3 protein: CASSSPGLAGVVGGNEQFF.

The chain uses TRBV20-1 and TRBJ2-5. The CDR3 totals 12 residues. Germline V gene sequence: CDR1 DFQATT, CDR2 SNEGSKA (reference sequence). This CDR3 reads CSARDPSGTQYF.